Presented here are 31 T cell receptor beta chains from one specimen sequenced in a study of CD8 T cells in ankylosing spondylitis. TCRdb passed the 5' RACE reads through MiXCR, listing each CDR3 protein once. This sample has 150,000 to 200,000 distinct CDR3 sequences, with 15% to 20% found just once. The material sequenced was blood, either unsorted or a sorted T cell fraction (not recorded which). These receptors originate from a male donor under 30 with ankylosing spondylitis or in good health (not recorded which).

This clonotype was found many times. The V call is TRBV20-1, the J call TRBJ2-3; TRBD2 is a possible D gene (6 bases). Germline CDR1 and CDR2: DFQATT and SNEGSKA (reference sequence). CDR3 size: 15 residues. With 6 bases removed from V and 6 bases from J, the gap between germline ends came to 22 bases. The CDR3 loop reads CSAPALLAETDTQYF. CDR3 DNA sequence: TGCAGTGCCCCGGCCTTACTAGCTGAGACGGATACGCAGTATTTT.

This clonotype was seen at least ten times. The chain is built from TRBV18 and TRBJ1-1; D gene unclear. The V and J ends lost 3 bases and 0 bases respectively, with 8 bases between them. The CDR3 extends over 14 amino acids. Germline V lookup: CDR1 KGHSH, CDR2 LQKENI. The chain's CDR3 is CASSPDGLNTEAFF. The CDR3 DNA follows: TGTGCCAGCTCACCGGACGGATTGAACACTGAAGCTTTCTTT. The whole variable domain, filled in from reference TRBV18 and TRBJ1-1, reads NAGVMQNPRHLVRRRGQEARLRCSPMKGHSHVYWYRQLPEEGLKFMVYLQKENIIDESGMPKERFSAEFPKEGPSILRIQQVVRGDSAAYFCASSPDGLNTEAFFGQGTRLTVV.

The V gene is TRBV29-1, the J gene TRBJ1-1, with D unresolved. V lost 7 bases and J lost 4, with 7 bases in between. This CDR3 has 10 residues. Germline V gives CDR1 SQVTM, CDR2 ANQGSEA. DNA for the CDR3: TGCAGCGCGCTCAGCACTGAAGCTTTCTTT. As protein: CSALSTEAFF.

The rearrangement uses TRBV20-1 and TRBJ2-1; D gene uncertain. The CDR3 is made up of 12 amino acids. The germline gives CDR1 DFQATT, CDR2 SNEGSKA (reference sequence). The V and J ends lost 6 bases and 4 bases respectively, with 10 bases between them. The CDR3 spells CSAGHMYNEQFF. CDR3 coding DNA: TGCAGTGCCGGGCACATGTACAATGAGCAGTTCTTC.

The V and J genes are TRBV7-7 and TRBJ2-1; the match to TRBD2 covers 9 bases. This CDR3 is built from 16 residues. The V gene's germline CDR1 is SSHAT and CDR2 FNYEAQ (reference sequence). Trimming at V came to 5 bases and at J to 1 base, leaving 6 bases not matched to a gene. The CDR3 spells CASSPNLAGSYNEQFF. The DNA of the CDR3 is TGTGCCAGCAGCCCCAACCTAGCGGGGTCCTACAATGAGCAGTTCTTC.

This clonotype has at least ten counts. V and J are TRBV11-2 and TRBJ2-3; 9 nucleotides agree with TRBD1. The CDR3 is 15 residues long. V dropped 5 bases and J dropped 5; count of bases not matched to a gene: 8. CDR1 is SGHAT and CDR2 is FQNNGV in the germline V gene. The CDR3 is CASSATGGWEDTQYF. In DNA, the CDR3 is TGTGCCAGCAGCGCCACAGGGGGCTGGGAAGATACGCAGTATTTT.

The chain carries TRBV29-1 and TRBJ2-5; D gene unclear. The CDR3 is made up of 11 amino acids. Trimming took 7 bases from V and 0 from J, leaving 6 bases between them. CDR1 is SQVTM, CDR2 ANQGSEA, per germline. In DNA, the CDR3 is TGCAGCGCAGGATACCAAGAGACCCAGTACTTC. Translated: CSAGYQETQYF.

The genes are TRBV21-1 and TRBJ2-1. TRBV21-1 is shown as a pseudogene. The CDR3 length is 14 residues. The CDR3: CASSKFLTDNEQFF. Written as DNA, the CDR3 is TGTGCCAGCAGCAAATTTCTAACGGACAATGAGCAGTTCTTC.

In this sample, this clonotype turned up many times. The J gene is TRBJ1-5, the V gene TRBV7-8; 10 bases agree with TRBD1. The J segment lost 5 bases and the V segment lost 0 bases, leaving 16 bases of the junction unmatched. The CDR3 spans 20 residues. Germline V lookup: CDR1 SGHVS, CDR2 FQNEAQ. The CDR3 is CASSLARGQGRFGMDQPQHF. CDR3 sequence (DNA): TGTGCCAGCAGCTTAGCTCGGGGACAGGGGCGTTTCGGGATGGATCAGCCCCAGCATTTT.

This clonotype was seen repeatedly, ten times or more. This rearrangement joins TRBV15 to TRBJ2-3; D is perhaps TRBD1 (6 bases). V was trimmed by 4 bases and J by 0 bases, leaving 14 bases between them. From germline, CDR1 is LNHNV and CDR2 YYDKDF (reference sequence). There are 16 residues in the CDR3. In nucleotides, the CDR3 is TGTGCCACCAGCACCGTGACAGGCCGTAGCACAGATACGCAGTATTTT. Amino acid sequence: CATSTVTGRSTDTQYF.

In DNA form, the CDR3 reads TGTGCCAGCAGCTTGTATCCCGCCACCGGGGAGCTGTTTTTT. Translating gives CASSLYPATGELFF. This chain joins TRBV7-6 and TRBJ2-2, with no clear D. The CDR3 is 14 amino acids. With 3 bases removed from V and 4 bases from J, the gap between germline ends came to 9 bases. CDR1 and CDR2 (germline): SGHVS, FNYEAQ. The full variable domain, rest sourced from reference TRBV7-6 and TRBJ2-2, is GAGVSQSPRYKVTKRGQDVALRCDPISGHVSLYWYRQALGQGPEFLTYFNYEAQQDKSGLPNDRFSAERPEGSISTLTIQRTEQRDSAMYRCASSLYPATGELFFGEGSRLTVL.

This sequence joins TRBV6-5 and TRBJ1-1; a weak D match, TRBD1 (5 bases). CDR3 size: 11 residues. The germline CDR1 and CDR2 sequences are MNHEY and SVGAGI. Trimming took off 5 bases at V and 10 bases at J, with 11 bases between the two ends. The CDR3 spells CASSDGHRAFF. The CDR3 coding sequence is TGTGCCAGCAGTGACGGACATAGAGCTTTCTTT.

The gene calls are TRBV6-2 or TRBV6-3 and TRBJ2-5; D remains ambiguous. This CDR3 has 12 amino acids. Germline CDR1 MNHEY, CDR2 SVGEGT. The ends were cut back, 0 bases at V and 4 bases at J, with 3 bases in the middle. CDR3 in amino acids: CASSYSTETQYF. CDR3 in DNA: TGTGCCAGCAGTTACTCGACAGAGACCCAGTACTTC.

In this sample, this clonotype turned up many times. Here the CDR3 reads CAWSKAGVNNEQFF. The CDR3 DNA reads TGTGCCTGGAGTAAGGCGGGAGTAAACAATGAGCAGTTCTTC. The genes are TRBV30 and TRBJ2-1, with 7 positions matching TRBD2. This CDR3 has 14 amino acids. The germline gives CDR1 GTSNPN, CDR2 SVGIG (reference sequence). J lost 5 bases, V lost 2 bases, and 6 bases had no gene match.

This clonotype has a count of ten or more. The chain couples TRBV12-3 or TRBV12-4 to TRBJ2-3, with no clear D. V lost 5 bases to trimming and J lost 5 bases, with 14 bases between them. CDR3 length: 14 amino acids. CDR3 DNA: TGTGCCAGCAGTCCTCAGTGGCCCTTAGATACGCAGTATTTT. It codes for CASSPQWPLDTQYF.

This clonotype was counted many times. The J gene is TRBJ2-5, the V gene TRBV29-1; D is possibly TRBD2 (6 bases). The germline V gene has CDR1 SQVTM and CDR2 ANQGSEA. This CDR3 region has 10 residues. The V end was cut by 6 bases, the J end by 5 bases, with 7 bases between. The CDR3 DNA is TGCAGCGTCAGCGGGGAGACCCAGTACTTC. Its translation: CSVSGETQYF.

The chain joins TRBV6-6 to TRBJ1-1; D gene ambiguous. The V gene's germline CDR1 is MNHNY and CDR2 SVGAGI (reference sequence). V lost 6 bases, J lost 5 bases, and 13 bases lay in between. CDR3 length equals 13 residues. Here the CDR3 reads CASSHSLGTEAFF. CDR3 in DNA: TGTGCCAGCAGCCACTCCCTCGGGACTGAAGCTTTCTTT.

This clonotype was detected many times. The CDR3 loop is CASSLIVGGSGGRAGNEQFF. CDR3 DNA sequence: TGTGCCAGCAGCTTAATCGTAGGGGGGTCCGGCGGGAGGGCCGGAAATGAGCAGTTCTTC. V gene TRBV7-2 combines with J gene TRBJ2-1, with TRBD2 matching over 9 bases. V shed 2 bases, J shed 7 bases, and the junction held 21 bases outside the gene matches. Germline V gene sequence: CDR1 SGHTA, CDR2 FQGNSA. CDR3 length: 20 amino acids.

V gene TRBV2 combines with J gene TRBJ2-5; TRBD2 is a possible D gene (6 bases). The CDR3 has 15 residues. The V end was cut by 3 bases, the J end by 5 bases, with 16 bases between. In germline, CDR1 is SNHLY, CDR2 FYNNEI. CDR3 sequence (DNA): TGTGCCAGCAGTGATCCGGGAGTCGGACGGGAGACCCAGTACTTC. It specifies CASSDPGVGRETQYF.

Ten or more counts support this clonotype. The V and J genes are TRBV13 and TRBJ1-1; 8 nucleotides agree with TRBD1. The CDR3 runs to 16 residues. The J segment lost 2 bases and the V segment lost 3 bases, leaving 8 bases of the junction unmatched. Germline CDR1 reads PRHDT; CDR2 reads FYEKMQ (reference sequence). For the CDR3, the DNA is TGTGCCAGCAGCTTCCGGACAGGGATCCTCAACACTGAAGCTTTCTTT. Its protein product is CASSFRTGILNTEAFF.

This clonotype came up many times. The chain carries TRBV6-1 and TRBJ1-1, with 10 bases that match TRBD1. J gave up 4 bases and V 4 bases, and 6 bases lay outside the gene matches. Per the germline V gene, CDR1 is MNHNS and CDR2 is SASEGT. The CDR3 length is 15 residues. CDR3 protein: CASSAGQGVGTEAFF. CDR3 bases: TGTGCCAGCAGTGCTGGACAGGGGGTGGGCACTGAAGCTTTCTTT.

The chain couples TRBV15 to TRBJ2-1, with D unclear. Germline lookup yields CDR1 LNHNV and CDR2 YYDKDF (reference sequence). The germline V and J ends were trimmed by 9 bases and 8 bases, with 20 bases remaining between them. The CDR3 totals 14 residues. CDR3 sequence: CATSSSKPFDEQFF. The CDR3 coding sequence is TGTGCCACTTCCTCCTCAAAACCGTTCGATGAGCAGTTCTTC.

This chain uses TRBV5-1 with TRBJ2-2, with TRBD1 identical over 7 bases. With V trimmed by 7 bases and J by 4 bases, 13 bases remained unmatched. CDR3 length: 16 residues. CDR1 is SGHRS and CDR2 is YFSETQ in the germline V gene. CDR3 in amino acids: CASATQGQILTGELFF. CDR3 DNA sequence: TGCGCCAGCGCTACCCAGGGACAGATCCTCACCGGGGAGCTGTTTTTT.

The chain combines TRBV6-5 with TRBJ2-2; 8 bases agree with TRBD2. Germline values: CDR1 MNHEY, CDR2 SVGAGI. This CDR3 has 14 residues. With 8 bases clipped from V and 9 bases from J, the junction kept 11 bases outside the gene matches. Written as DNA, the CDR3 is TGTGCCAGCGGCTCGGGGGGGCACACATGGGAGCTGTTTTTT. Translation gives CASGSGGHTWELFF.

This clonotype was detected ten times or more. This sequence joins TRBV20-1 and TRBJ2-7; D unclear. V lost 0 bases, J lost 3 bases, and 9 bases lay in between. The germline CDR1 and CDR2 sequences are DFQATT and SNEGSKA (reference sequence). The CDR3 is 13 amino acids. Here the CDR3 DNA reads TGCAGTGCTAGAGATGTAGCACACTACGAGCAGTACTTC. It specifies CSARDVAHYEQYF.

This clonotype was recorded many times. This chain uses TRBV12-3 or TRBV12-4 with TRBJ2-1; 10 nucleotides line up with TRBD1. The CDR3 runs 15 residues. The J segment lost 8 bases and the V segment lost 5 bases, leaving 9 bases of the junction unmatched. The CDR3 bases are TGTGCCAGCAGTCCCCCGGGACAGGGGTGGTATGAGCAGTTCTTC. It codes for CASSPPGQGWYEQFF.

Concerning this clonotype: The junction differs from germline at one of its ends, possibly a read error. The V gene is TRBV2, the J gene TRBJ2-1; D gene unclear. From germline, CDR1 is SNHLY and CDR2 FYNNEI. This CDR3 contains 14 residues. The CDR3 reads CASSDLLLNNEQIF. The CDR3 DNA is TGTGCCAGCAGTGACCTGCTACTCAACAATGAGCAGATCTTC.

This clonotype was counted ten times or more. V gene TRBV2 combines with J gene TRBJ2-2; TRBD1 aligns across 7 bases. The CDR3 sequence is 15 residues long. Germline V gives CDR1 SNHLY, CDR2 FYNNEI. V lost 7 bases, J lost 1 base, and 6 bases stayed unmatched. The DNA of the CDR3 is TGTGCCAGCACCCCACAGGGGCTGAACACCGGGGAGCTGTTTTTT. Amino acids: CASTPQGLNTGELFF.

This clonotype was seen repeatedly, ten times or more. This CDR3 reads CASSGKVSYEQYF. The DNA for the CDR3 is TGTGCCAGCAGTGGTAAAGTTTCCTACGAGCAGTACTTC. V is TRBV25-1 and J is TRBJ2-7, with D hard to call. The CDR3 contains 13 residues. Deletions cut 4 bases from V and 1 base from J, with 8 bases between. In germline, CDR1 is MGHDK, CDR2 SYGVNS.

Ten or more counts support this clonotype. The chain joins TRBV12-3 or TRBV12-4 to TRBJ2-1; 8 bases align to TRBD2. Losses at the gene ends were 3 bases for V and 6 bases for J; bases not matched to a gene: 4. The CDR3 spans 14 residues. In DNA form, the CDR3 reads TGTGCCAGCAGTTTCCGACTAGCGTCCAATGAGCAGTTCTTC. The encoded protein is CASSFRLASNEQFF.

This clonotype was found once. The CDR3 loop is CASIATPAGRNEQFF. CDR3 nucleotide sequence: TGTGCCAGCATCGCGACTCCTGCCGGCCGCAATGAGCAGTTCTTC. The chain uses TRBV12-3 or TRBV12-4 and TRBJ2-1; no clear D gene. The V and J ends lost 7 bases and 6 bases respectively, with 19 bases between them. The CDR3 is made up of 15 amino acids.